Following are 28 T cell receptor beta chains from one sample sequenced in a study of cytomegalovirus exposure and HLA in healthy donors. PCR employed 60 Vbeta and 13 Jbeta primers. Sequenced by immunoSEQ multiplex PCR; TCRdb stores in-frame clones only, minus some. Among approximately 140,000 clones listed, around three quarters were seen once. The sequenced material came from PBMCs. The receptor source for this set is a man aged 40-49 years in good health and CMV-seropositive.

This chain links TRBV7-2 with TRBJ2-7; a weak D match, TRBD2 (6 bases). In germline, CDR1 is SGHTA, CDR2 FQGNSA. This CDR3 region has 15 residues. The V and J ends lost 5 bases and 5 bases respectively, with 19 bases between them. The CDR3 loop is CASSQGGVFLDEQYF. Written as DNA, the CDR3 is TGTGCCAGCAGCCAAGGAGGGGTATTCCTCGACGAGCAGTACTTC. Looking up the rest from reference TRBV7-2 and TRBJ2-7 gives the full variable domain: GAGVSQSPSNKVTEKGKDVELRCDPISGHTALYWYRQSLGQGLEFLIYFQGNSAPDKSGLPSDRFSAERTGGSVSTLTIQRTQQEDSAVYLCASSQGGVFLDEQYFGPGTRLTVT.

The rearrangement uses TRBV18 and TRBJ1-1; the match to TRBD1 covers 8 bases. In germline, CDR1 is KGHSH, CDR2 LQKENI. This CDR3 is built from 16 residues. V shed 1 base, J shed 1 base, and the junction held 5 bases outside the gene matches. The CDR3 reads CASSPLGQGGNTEAFF. The CDR3 DNA sequence: TGTGCCAGCTCACCACTTGGACAGGGAGGGAACACTGAAGCTTTCTTT. The full variable domain, completed using reference TRBV18 and TRBJ1-1, is NAGVMQNPRHLVRRRGQEARLRCSPMKGHSHVYWYRQLPEEGLKFMVYLQKENIIDESGMPKERFSAEFPKEGPSILRIQQVVRGDSAAYFCASSPLGQGGNTEAFFGQGTRLTVV.

This chain joins TRBV13 and TRBJ2-2, with TRBD2 matching 13 bases. CDR1 PRHDT and CDR2 FYEKMQ come from the germline V gene (reference sequence). J was trimmed by 7 bases and V by 5 bases; bases with no gene match: 10. The CDR3 is made up of 17 amino acids. CDR3 sequence reads: CASSPRTSGRSDGELFF. The CDR3 DNA reads as TGTGCCAGCAGCCCCCGGACTAGCGGGAGATCGGACGGGGAGCTGTTTTTT. The full variable domain, with the rest looked up from reference TRBV13 and TRBJ2-2, is AAGVIQSPRHLIKEKRETATLKCYPIPRHDTVYWYQQGPGQDPQFLISFYEKMQSDKGSIPDRFSAQQFSDYHSELNMSSLELGDSALYFCASSPRTSGRSDGELFFGEGSRLTVL.

This rearrangement joins TRBV18 to TRBJ1-2, with TRBD1 matching 8 bases. The CDR3 loop spans 15 amino acids. Germline lookup yields CDR1 KGHSH and CDR2 LQKENI. V dropped 3 bases and J dropped 8; count of bases not matched to a gene: 11. The CDR3 nucleotides are TGTGCCAGCTCACCCCTCGACAGGGGTAATTGGGGCTACACCTTC. This encodes CASSPLDRGNWGYTF.

The chain couples TRBV30 to TRBJ2-1; TRBD2 matches at 10 bases. The ends lost 3 bases at V and 7 bases at J; junction bases unmatched: 6. The CDR3 runs 14 residues. Germline CDR1 is GTSNPN and CDR2 is SVGIG (reference sequence). CDR3 region: CAWRSSGSWNEQFF. The CDR3 region has the DNA TGTGCCTGGAGGTCTAGCGGGAGTTGGAATGAGCAGTTCTTC.

The chain employs TRBV5-1 and TRBJ1-3; possible D gene TRBD1, 5 bases. Trimming left V 4 bases short and J 0 bases short, with 11 bases between. The CDR3 consists of 15 residues. In germline, CDR1 is SGHRS, CDR2 YFSETQ. CDR3 in DNA: TGCGCCAGCAGCCGGGACGGGGGCTCTGGAAACACCATATATTTT. Its translation is CASSRDGGSGNTIYF.

The chain employs TRBV28 and TRBJ1-2, with no clear D. Germline CDR1 is MDHEN and CDR2 is SYDVKM. V lost 4 bases and J lost 4, with 19 bases in between. The CDR3 is 16 residues long. The CDR3 protein is CASSSPSATGVYGYTF. DNA of the CDR3: TGTGCCAGCAGTTCCCCTTCAGCGACGGGAGTCTATGGCTACACCTTC.

This clone was picked up one time. The DNA for the CDR3 is TGTGCCAGCAGTTTGGCCCTTAGTAGACTAGCGGGAGTAACCGGGGAGCTGTTTTTT. It codes for CASSLALSRLAGVTGELFF. The V and J genes are TRBV28 and TRBJ2-2; TRBD2 agrees at 12 bases. CDR3 length equals 19 residues. With V trimmed by 3 bases and J by 5 bases, 13 bases remained unmatched. The germline gives CDR1 MDHEN, CDR2 SYDVKM.

This clone was seen more than once but under ten times. The chain carries TRBV30 and TRBJ2-1; D is ambiguous. V gave up 7 bases and J gave up 5 bases, with 15 bases separating them. This CDR3 has 13 amino acids. Germline CDR1 is GTSNPN and CDR2 is SVGIG (reference sequence). The CDR3 protein is CAFQENYDNEQFF. The CDR3 DNA reads as TGTGCCTTTCAAGAGAACTACGACAATGAGCAGTTCTTC.

The V call is TRBV7-9, the J call TRBJ1-4; TRBD1 matches at 8 bases. The germline CDR1 and CDR2 sequences are SEHNR and FQNEAQ (reference sequence). V trimming: 5 bases; J trimming: 4 bases; junction bases outside the gene matches: 6. This CDR3 contains 15 residues. In DNA, the CDR3 is TGTGCCAGCAGCGGGACAGGAGCACTTAATGAAAAACTGTTTTTT. Its translation: CASSGTGALNEKLFF.

V and J are TRBV27 and TRBJ1-5, with no clear D. CDR1 MNHEY and CDR2 SMNVEV come from the germline V gene (reference sequence). The CDR3 contains 14 residues. V lost 6 bases to trimming and J lost 0 bases, with 9 bases between them. In nucleotides, the CDR3 is TGTGCCAGCAGAGGACTGCATAGCAATCAGCCCCAGCATTTT. It translates to CASRGLHSNQPQHF.

The genes are TRBV4-2 and TRBJ2-7; D perhaps matches TRBD1 (5 bases). Germline V gene sequence: CDR1 LGHNA, CDR2 YNFKEQ. V dropped 2 bases and J dropped 1 base, with 9 bases sitting between them. This CDR3 spans 14 amino acids. The CDR3: CASSQSRDSYEQYF. CDR3 DNA: TGTGCCAGCAGCCAATCCAGGGATTCCTACGAGCAGTACTTC.

The rearrangement links TRBV6-1 to TRBJ2-2; the D gene is possibly TRBD2 (7 bases). CDR3 size: 17 residues. Trimming removed 2 bases from V and 7 bases from J, with 20 bases in between. Per the germline V gene, CDR1 is MNHNS and CDR2 is SASEGT. CDR3 sequence: CASSERSLGGVGGELFF. CDR3 nucleotides: TGTGCCAGCAGTGAAAGGTCCCTAGGGGGGGTTGGCGGGGAGCTGTTTTTT.

The chain has TRBV19 and TRBJ2-1; 11 bases map to TRBD2. Trimming cost V 5 bases and J 5 bases; bases outside gene matches: 5. The CDR3 consists of 15 residues. CDR1 is LNHDA, CDR2 SQIVND, per germline (reference sequence). CDR3 protein: CASSVLAGGDNEQFF. The CDR3 region has the DNA TGTGCCAGTAGTGTGCTAGCGGGAGGTGACAATGAGCAGTTCTTC.

Note on this clone: This CDR3 fails to terminate in the conserved phenylalanine or tryptophan, so it likely reflects a read error. The DNA is left out, because the CDR3 cannot be placed on it with certainty; the CDR3 is given as TCRdb lists it. This sequence joins TRBV30 and TRBJ1-2; TRBD1, the D gene given by the table, was not confirmed from the DNA. The CDR3 is 11 amino acids long, termini counted. Germline V gene data show CDR1 as GTSNPN and CDR2 as SVGIG (reference sequence). The chain's CDR3 is CAWSVGVGQAL.

The V gene is TRBV27, the J gene TRBJ1-1, with D uncertain. The germline V gene has CDR1 MNHEY and CDR2 SMNVEV (reference sequence). V shed 4 bases and J shed 11 bases, with 14 bases lying between them. CDR3 length equals 12 residues. CDR3 bases: TGTGCCAGCAGTTCAGGTAGCTGGGAGGCTTTCTTT. It yields the protein CASSSGSWEAFF.

The chain carries TRBV12-5 and TRBJ1-1; TRBD1 aligns across 11 bases. Per germline, CDR1 LGHNT and CDR2 FRNRAP. Unmatched junction bases numbered 7, after V lost 2 bases and J lost 5 bases. This CDR3 comprises 16 residues. The CDR3 DNA reads TGTGCTAGTGGTTTGACGACGGGACAGGGGGGGACTGAAGCTTTCTTT. This encodes CASGLTTGQGGTEAFF.

V is TRBV12-2 and J is TRBJ1-1; the table calls TRBD1, which could not be checked here. TRBV12-2 is termed a pseudogene. The CDR3 consists of 13 residues. CDR3 residues: CANPGDRVTEAFF. CDR3 nucleotide sequence: TGTGCAAACCCCGGGGACAGGGTCACTGAAGCTTTCTTT.

The chain links TRBV6-5 to TRBJ1-1, with 12 bases matching TRBD1. This CDR3 spans 13 amino acids. From germline, CDR1 is MNHEY and CDR2 SVGAGI. The J segment lost 8 bases and the V segment lost 5 bases, leaving 3 bases of the junction unmatched. CDR3 in amino acids: CASSGTGGREAFF. CDR3 DNA sequence: TGTGCCAGCAGTGGGACAGGGGGCAGAGAAGCTTTCTTT.

This rearrangement joins TRBV27 to TRBJ1-3; 7 bases are shared with TRBD1. Germline CDR1 and CDR2: MNHEY and SMNVEV (reference sequence). J lost 2 bases, V lost 2 bases, and 3 bases had no gene match. The CDR3 covers 15 residues. Written as DNA, the CDR3 is TGTGCCAGCAGTTTAAGAGGGGGCGCTGGAAACACCATATATTTT. Translating it yields CASSLRGGAGNTIYF.

The chain joins TRBV11-2 to TRBJ2-7; 11 nucleotides agree with TRBD2. CDR1 SGHAT and CDR2 FQNNGV come from the germline V gene. V dropped 3 bases and J dropped 4; count of bases not matched to a gene: 5. CDR3 size: 15 residues. CDR3 loop: CASSFTTSGIYEQYF. The CDR3 bases are TGTGCCAGCAGCTTCACGACTAGCGGGATTTACGAGCAGTACTTC. The whole variable domain, remainder taken from reference TRBV11-2 and TRBJ2-7, is EAGVAQSPRYKIIEKRQSVAFWCNPISGHATLYWYQQILGQGPKLLIQFQNNGVVDDSQLPKDRFSAERLKGVDSTLKIQPAKLEDSAVYLCASSFTTSGIYEQYFGPGTRLTVT.

J is TRBJ2-7 and V is TRBV7-8; no reliable D call. The CDR3 length is 15 residues. Germline V gene sequence: CDR1 SGHVS, CDR2 FQNEAQ. Trimming cost V 2 bases and J 2 bases, with 13 bases left between them. The CDR3 sequence: CASSLRSAGAYEQYF. DNA for the CDR3: TGTGCCAGCAGCTTACGGAGCGCTGGCGCCTACGAGCAGTACTTC. The full variable domain, completed using reference TRBV7-8 and TRBJ2-7, is GAGVSQSPRYKVAKRGQDVALRCDPISGHVSLFWYQQALGQGPEFLTYFQNEAQLDKSGLPSDRFFAERPEGSVSTLKIQRTQQEDSAVYLCASSLRSAGAYEQYFGPGTRLTVT.

This chain connects TRBV11-2 to TRBJ1-1; D uncertain. Germline CDR1 and CDR2: SGHAT and FQNNGV. The CDR3 covers 14 residues. V was cut by 2 bases and J by 3 bases, with 10 bases left in between. The CDR3: CASSLLRLYTEAFF. The CDR3 nucleotides are TGTGCCAGCAGCTTATTAAGACTATACACTGAAGCTTTCTTT.

The chain combines TRBV14 with TRBJ2-5, with D possibly TRBD1 on 5 matching bases. V was shortened by 3 bases and J by 5 bases, with 10 bases between the two germline ends. CDR1 is SGHDN and CDR2 is FVKESK in the germline V gene. The CDR3 contains 13 residues. The DNA for the CDR3 is TGTGCCAGCAGCCAGTGGGGCGGCGAGACCCAGTACTTC. Its protein is CASSQWGGETQYF.

The chain combines TRBV9 with TRBJ2-1; TRBD2 aligns across 8 bases. J was trimmed by 2 bases and V by 4 bases; bases with no gene match: 8. Germline V lookup: CDR1 SGDLS, CDR2 YYNGEE. The CDR3 totals 16 residues. Written as DNA, the CDR3 is TGTGCCAGCAGCCCGGGACTAGATGGTCCCTACAATGAGCAGTTCTTC. Translating it yields CASSPGLDGPYNEQFF.

V is TRBV15 and J is TRBJ1-5, with 8 bases lining up with TRBD1. Germline CDR1 and CDR2: LNHNV and YYDKDF (reference sequence). Trimming took 4 bases from V and 7 from J; bases not matched to a gene: 6. The CDR3 loop spans 14 amino acids. The CDR3 sequence is CATSTRTGSQPQHF. Written as DNA, the CDR3 is TGTGCCACCAGCACCAGGACAGGGTCCCAGCCCCAGCATTTT.

The V call is TRBV10-3, the J call TRBJ2-7, with a weak D call TRBD1 (5 bases). CDR1 and CDR2 (germline): ENHRY, SYGVKD. V lost 3 bases and J lost 4, with 13 bases in between. The CDR3 length is 14 residues. CDR3 residues: CAISDRQGEYEQYF. CDR3 DNA sequence: TGTGCCATCAGTGATCGGCAGGGTGAATACGAGCAGTACTTC.

The CDR3 sequence is CASSVAGGSSYEQYF. In DNA, the CDR3 is TGTGCCAGCAGCGTAGCTGGCGGGAGCTCCTACGAGCAGTACTTC. The rearrangement links TRBV9 to TRBJ2-7; 7 bases are a match to TRBD2. CDR1 is SGDLS and CDR2 is YYNGEE in the germline V gene. This CDR3 is 15 amino acids long. J gave up 0 bases and V 0 bases, and 3 bases lay outside the gene matches.